This entry describes one TCR beta chain. The antigen is undetermined. V was cut by 5 bases and J by 0 bases, with 8 bases left in between. Germline V CDR1 and CDR2: LNHDA, SQIVND (reference sequence). The CDR3 covers 13 residues. Of the isolated RNA, all was reverse transcribed, and so the sequenced material was expressed TCRB transcripts. Assay: immunoSEQ multiplex PCR; the TCRdb copy retains only in-frame clones and omits some. Among around 400,000 clones listed, 10% to 15% were seen once. This sample was taken from a study of beta chain features in type 1 diabetes. Study-wide points: Sampled from patients, naive, central memory and Treg TCRB repertoires appeared more similar than those sampled from healthy donors. Individuals with type 1 diabetes displayed fewer insertions and more deletions at VDJ junctions.

The chain employs TRBV19 and TRBJ2-7, with D possibly TRBD2 on 5 matching bases. The TCR was taken from a man aged 18 to 30 in good health. Sequences were obtained from naive CD4+ T cells from blood. CDR3 amino acids: CASSPGSSYEQYF. CDR3 nucleotides: TGTGCCAGTAGTCCGGGGTCCTCCTACGAGCAGTACTTC.